Each of the 10 T cell receptor beta chains below was sequenced from the same sample in a study of blood T cell repertoires in COVID-19. Clones were read by immunoSEQ multiplex PCR, and TCRdb kept only the in-frame ones, dropping some. The table records around 160,000 clones, 80% of them present only once. The source material was PBMCs or T cells enriched from blood (not recorded which). The source of these receptors is an older woman who had recovered from COVID-19.

V is TRBV9 and J is TRBJ1-1; 10 bases align to TRBD1. Trimming cost V 3 bases and J 3 bases; bases outside gene matches: 8. This CDR3 spans 16 amino acids. Germline values: CDR1 SGDLS, CDR2 YYNGEE. In nucleotides, the CDR3 is TGTGCCAGCAGCGAGGGACAGGGGCTAGGGGACACTGAAGCTTTCTTT. It yields the protein CASSEGQGLGDTEAFF.

The chain is built from TRBV5-1 and TRBJ1-2, with D perhaps TRBD1 (6 bases). Per the germline V gene, CDR1 is SGHRS and CDR2 is YFSETQ. V dropped 0 bases and J dropped 2 bases, with 8 bases sitting between them. This CDR3 contains 14 residues. The CDR3 reads CASSLGQVNYGYTF. The CDR3 DNA reads as TGCGCCAGCAGCTTGGGACAGGTGAACTATGGCTACACCTTC.

The rearrangement joins TRBV5-1 to TRBJ1-4; TRBD1 aligns across 9 bases. Germline assignment: CDR1 SGHRS and CDR2 YFSETQ. This CDR3 is built from 16 residues. V gave up 4 bases and J gave up 5 bases; unmatched junction bases: 9. The CDR3 DNA reads TGCGCCAGCAGCATAAACGGCGGGACAGGGAATGAAAAACTGTTTTTT. Amino acids: CASSINGGTGNEKLFF.

In its sample, this clone was seen once. V usage is TRBV4-2 and J usage is TRBJ2-7; 10 bases are a match to TRBD1. The J segment lost 0 bases and the V segment lost 4 bases, leaving 12 bases of the junction unmatched. Germline V gene data show CDR1 as LGHNA and CDR2 as YNFKEQ. The CDR3 consists of 18 residues. The CDR3 coding sequence is TGTGCCAGCAGCCGCCTCCCCCCGGGACAGGGGAGCTCCTACGAGCAGTACTTC. Protein sequence: CASSRLPPGQGSSYEQYF.

J is TRBJ2-5 and V is TRBV5-1, with 7 bases that match TRBD2. The germline V gene encodes CDR1 SGHRS and CDR2 YFSETQ. V was clipped by 2 bases and J by 4 bases; unmatched bases: 8. The CDR3 consists of 15 residues. DNA of the CDR3: TGCGCCAGCAGCTTCCAGTTGGGGGAGGGAGAGACCCAGTACTTC. This sequence encodes CASSFQLGEGETQYF.

The chain couples TRBV30 to TRBJ2-5, with 14 bases identical to TRBD2. V trimming: 0 bases; J trimming: 1 base; junction bases outside the gene matches: 7. The CDR3 has 18 residues. Germline V gives CDR1 GTSNPN, CDR2 SVGIG (reference sequence). The CDR3 DNA follows: TGTGCCTGGAGTGTAGGGACTAGCGGGGGAGCACTCCAAGAGACCCAGTACTTC. Protein sequence: CAWSVGTSGGALQETQYF.

This clone appeared a few times. CDR3 loop: CASSSVWGGAEKAFF. The CDR3 bases are TGTGCCAGCAGCTCCGTTTGGGGAGGGGCGGAAAAAGCTTTCTTT. This chain joins TRBV14 and TRBJ1-1, with D perhaps matching TRBD1 (5 bases). CDR3 length equals 15 residues. Germline CDR1 is SGHDN and CDR2 is FVKESK. V lost 5 bases and J lost 9, with 22 bases in between.

This clone occurred once. The V gene is TRBV24-1, the J gene TRBJ1-1; 7 nucleotides line up with TRBD1. Trimming took 4 bases from V and 1 from J; bases not matched to a gene: 2. The CDR3 is made up of 14 amino acids. Per the germline V gene, CDR1 is KGHDR and CDR2 is SFDVKD. The CDR3 is CATSENRGNTEAFF. The CDR3 nucleotides read TGTGCCACCAGTGAAAACAGGGGGAACACTGAAGCTTTCTTT.

The chain employs TRBV7-9 and TRBJ2-1, with D tentatively TRBD2 (5 bases). The length of the CDR3 is 14 residues. CDR1 and CDR2 from the germline V gene are SEHNR and FQNEAQ (reference sequence). The ends were cut back, 5 bases at V and 1 base at J, with 9 bases in the middle. The CDR3 loop reads CASSVRTSYNEQFF. For the CDR3, the DNA is TGTGCCAGCAGCGTCCGGACTTCCTACAATGAGCAGTTCTTC.

The chain is built from TRBV19 and TRBJ2-3; no firm D call. V dropped 5 bases and J dropped 2 bases, with 14 bases sitting between them. The CDR3 is 15 amino acids. In germline, CDR1 is LNHDA, CDR2 SQIVND (reference sequence). The CDR3 DNA follows: TGTGCCAGTAGTGACCGGGTTCAATCCACAGATACGCAGTATTTT. Protein product: CASSDRVQSTDTQYF.